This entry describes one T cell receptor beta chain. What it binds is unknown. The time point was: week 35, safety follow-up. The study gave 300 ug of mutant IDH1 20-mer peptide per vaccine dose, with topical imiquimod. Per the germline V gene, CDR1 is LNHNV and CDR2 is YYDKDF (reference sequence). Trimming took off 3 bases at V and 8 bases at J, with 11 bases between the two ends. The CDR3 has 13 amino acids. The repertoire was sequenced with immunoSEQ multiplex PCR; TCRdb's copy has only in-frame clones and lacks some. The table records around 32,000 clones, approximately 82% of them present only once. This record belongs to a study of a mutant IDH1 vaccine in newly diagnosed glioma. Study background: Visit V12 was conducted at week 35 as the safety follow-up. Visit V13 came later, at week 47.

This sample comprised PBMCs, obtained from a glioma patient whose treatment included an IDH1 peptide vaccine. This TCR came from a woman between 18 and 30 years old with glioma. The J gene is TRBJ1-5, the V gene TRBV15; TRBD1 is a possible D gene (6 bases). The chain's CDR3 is CATSRTGGEPQHF. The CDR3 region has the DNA TGTGCCACCAGCAGGACAGGTGGGGAGCCCCAGCATTTT.